This is a list of T cell receptor beta chains from one sample in a study of beta chain features in type 1 diabetes. The repertoire was sequenced with immunoSEQ multiplex PCR; TCRdb's copy has only in-frame clones and lacks some. The sample consists of tens of thousands of clones, 66% of them appearing once. The specimen was Tregs from blood. These receptors originate from a young woman with type 1 diabetes. The CDR3 runs from the conserved cysteine through the conserved F or W. The order of the fields is clone size, J gene, D gene, V gene, CDR3 DNA, CDR3 protein. The D gene is left open where the match is weak. Size is omitted from some rows. Given values are once, few, many or a class for expanded clones.

>-|TRBJ2-1|-|TRBV11-2
TGTGCCAGCAGCGCCTATGTTGAGCAGTTCTTC
CASSAYVEQFF
>-|TRBJ2-1|TRBD2|TRBV10-3
TGTGCCATCAGACTAGCGGAGACCTACAATGAGCAGTTCTTC
CAIRLAETYNEQFF
>-|TRBJ1-5|-|TRBV25-1
TGTGCCAGCAGTGCCCAGGGGAATCAGCCCCAGCATTTT
CASSAQGNQPQHF
>-|TRBJ2-5|-|TRBV29-1
TGCAGCGTCGGACAGGAGACCCAGTACTTC
CSVGQETQYF
>-|TRBJ2-1|-|TRBV30
TGTGCCTGGGGCGCTTGGGCAATGAGGCAGTTCTTC
CAWGAWAMRQFF
>-|TRBJ2-1|-|TRBV18
TGTGCCAGCTCACCAGGCGGGCGGACCTACAATGAGCAGTTCTTC
CASSPGGRTYNEQFF
>once|TRBJ2-7|-|TRBV5-1
TGCGCCAGCAGCTTGGCCGGAGGGGCCGGCCCCTACGAGCAGTACTTC
CASSLAGGAGPYEQYF
>-|TRBJ2-3|-|TRBV10-3
TGTGCCATCAGTGAGAGAACTCTCGATACGCAGTATTTT
CAISERTLDTQYF
>-|TRBJ2-3|TRBD2|TRBV5-1
TGCGCCAGCAGCTCAATAGCGGGGGGGCCGGGAGATACGCAGTATTTT
CASSSIAGGPGDTQYF
>-|TRBJ2-1|-|TRBV4-2
TGTGCCAGCAGTCGGGCAACAGGGACACCCACGGACAATGAGCAGTTCTTC
CASSRATGTPTDNEQFF
>-|TRBJ2-3|TRBD2|TRBV4-1
TGCGCCAGCAGCCAAGCTAGCGGCACAGGTACGCAGTATTTT
CASSQASGTGTQYF
>few|TRBJ1-6|TRBD1|TRBV7-2
TGTGCCAGCAGCTTGGACAGGGCAAGGGCCCTTCTCCACTTT
CASSLDRARALLHF
>few|TRBJ1-4|TRBD1|TRBV7-2
TGTGCCAGCAGCTCACTGCAGGGGGCCGGGGAAAAACTGTTTTTT
CASSSLQGAGEKLFF
>few|TRBJ2-1|TRBD2|TRBV7-3
TGTGCCAGCAGCTTAGGACTAGCGGGAGTAAATGAGCAGTTCTTC
CASSLGLAGVNEQFF
>-|TRBJ2-2|TRBD2|TRBV19
TGTGCCAGTAGTGGACTAGCGGGGACCGGGGAGCTGTTTTTT
CASSGLAGTGELFF
>-|TRBJ1-2|-|TRBV6-5
TGTGCCAGCAGTTACACCCAGGCCTATGGCTACACCTTC
CASSYTQAYGYTF
>few|TRBJ2-6|TRBD1|TRBV30
TGTGCCTGGAGGACGACAGGGTTCTCTGGGGCCAACGTCCTGACTTTC
CAWRTTGFSGANVLTF
>-|TRBJ2-5|-|TRBV11-2
TGTGCCAGCAGCCGGGGGTCCCAAGAGACCCAGTACTTC
CASSRGSQETQYF
>few|TRBJ2-1|TRBD2|TRBV19
TGTGCCAGTAGTATGGTCGCGGGAGGGGGTATTAGTGAGCAGTTCTTC
CASSMVAGGGISEQFF
>-|TRBJ2-7|TRBD1|TRBV7-2
TGTGCCAGCAGTACGGACAGGGGGTACGAGCAGTACTTC
CASSTDRGYEQYF
>-|TRBJ2-7|-|TRBV21-1
TGTGCCAGCAGCAAAGTTGGACGCTGGGGGACAAAGTCCTACGAGCAGTACTTC
CASSKVGRWGTKSYEQYF
>-|TRBJ2-7|-|TRBV18
TGTGCCAGCTCACCCACCGGGACTGGCTACGAGCAGTACTTC
CASSPTGTGYEQYF
>-|TRBJ2-2|-|TRBV29-1
TGCAGCGCCCTCAGAGCTAGCGGGGAGCTGTTTTTT
CSALRASGELFF
>-|TRBJ1-1|-|TRBV7-9
TGTGCCAGCAGCCAACTACGAGGCAGGGGAGGGACTGAAGCTTTCTTT
CASSQLRGRGGTEAFF
>-|TRBJ1-4|-|TRBV29-1
TGCAGCGTTGTCTGGGCAGCAACTAATGAAAAACTGTTTTTT
CSVVWAATNEKLFF
>few|TRBJ2-7|-|TRBV7-2
TGTGCCAGCAGGATCGGGCTAGCGAACTCCTACGAGCAGTACTTC
CASRIGLANSYEQYF
>-|TRBJ2-4|-|TRBV6-1
TGTGCCAGCACAAACCCGGGAGCCGGCAAAAACATTCAGTACTTC
CASTNPGAGKNIQYF
>-|TRBJ1-2|TRBD1|TRBV27
TGTGCCAGCAGTCCGACAGGGAACTATGGCTACACCTTC
CASSPTGNYGYTF
>-|TRBJ2-2|TRBD2|TRBV5-1
TGCGCCAGCAGCCCCCGGGCTAGCGGGAACACCGGGGAGCTGTTTTTT
CASSPRASGNTGELFF
>-|TRBJ2-7|-|TRBV7-2
TGTGCCAGCAGCTTAGTGTCTAGCAGAGACTACGAGCAGTACTTC
CASSLVSSRDYEQYF
>-|TRBJ2-7|-|TRBV18
TGTGCCAGCTCACCATCCTGGGGGCAATCCTACGAGCAGTACTTC
CASSPSWGQSYEQYF
>-|TRBJ2-3|TRBD2|TRBV9
TGTGCCAGCAGCCTTCGGACTAGCGGGGCTACGCAGTATTTT
CASSLRTSGATQYF
>-|TRBJ2-7|TRBD1|TRBV4-3
TGCGCCAGCAGCCTAGACAGGGGGAGCGAGCAGTACTTC
CASSLDRGSEQYF
>few|TRBJ1-1|-|TRBV13
TGTGCCAGCAGCTTAGTGGGGGGGAACACTGAAGCTTTCTTT
CASSLVGGNTEAFF
>-|TRBJ1-2|TRBD1|TRBV7-6
TGTGCCAGCAGCCAGACAGGGGCTCGAGGCTACACCTTC
CASSQTGARGYTF
>-|TRBJ2-7|-|TRBV28
TGTGCCAGCAGTTCCCGGGTCGAGCAGTACTTC
CASSSRVEQYF
>few|TRBJ2-5|TRBD1|TRBV19
TGTGCCAGTAGTCTCCGGCTCTTGACAGGGGCCCAAGAGACCCAGTACTTC
CASSLRLLTGAQETQYF
>-|TRBJ2-7|-|TRBV6-1
TGTGCCAGCGAGGAGGGGGAGCAGTACTTC
CASEEGEQYF
>-|TRBJ1-1|-|TRBV2
TGTGCCAGCAGTGTACAGGAGAACACTGAAGCTTTCTTT
CASSVQENTEAFF
>-|TRBJ2-3|-|TRBV7-9
TGTGCCATCTCGACTGGAGATACGCAGTATTTT
CAISTGDTQYF
>few|TRBJ1-3|-|TRBV11-1
TGTGCCAGCAGCTTCGGGGGAAACACCATATATTTT
CASSFGGNTIYF
>-|TRBJ2-7|TRBD2|TRBV6-5
TGTGCCAGCAGTCCCGGGGGAGGGTACGAGCAGTACTTC
CASSPGGGYEQYF
>few|TRBJ1-5|TRBD1|TRBV7-6
TGTGCCAGCAGCCCCACCCCGGGGACAGGAGGTCACCAGCATTTT
CASSPTPGTGGHQHF
>-|TRBJ1-5|-|TRBV27
TGTGCCAGCAGTTTATGGCGGAATCAGCCCCAGCATTTT
CASSLWRNQPQHF
>-|TRBJ2-7|TRBD1|TRBV6-6
TGTGCCAGCAGTGCACAGGGGCGGTCCGAGCAGTACTTC
CASSAQGRSEQYF
>-|TRBJ2-2|TRBD1|TRBV12-5
TGTGCTAGTAGATCCCAACAGGGGGGAGACACCGGGGAGCTGTTTTTT
CASRSQQGGDTGELFF
>-|TRBJ2-1|TRBD1|TRBV2
TGTGCCAGCAGTCCCTCCCCAGGGACAGGGCCTGACGGTGAGCAGTTCTTC
CASSPSPGTGPDGEQFF
>few|TRBJ2-3|TRBD2|TRBV2
TGTGCCAGCAGTGACCCCCATACTCCGGGACTAGCGGAATACAGGGGCAGCACAGATACGCAGTATTTT
CASSDPHTPGLAEYRGSTDTQYF
>-|TRBJ2-1|-|TRBV10-3
TGTACCATCCGAACCGGGATGGGTGAGAATGAGCAGTTCTTC
CTIRTGMGENEQFF
>-|TRBJ1-5|-|TRBV29-1
TGCAGCGTTGAAGAAGGGGGGGGGCAGCCCCAGCATTTT
CSVEEGGGQPQHF
>-|TRBJ2-7|TRBD1|TRBV4-3
TGCGCCAGCAGCCAGGAGACAGGGCGGGTCCACGAGCAGTACTTC
CASSQETGRVHEQYF
>few|TRBJ1-3|-|TRBV19
TGTGCCAGTAGTCTCCTGGCGGGGGCGGATGGAAACACCATATATTTT
CASSLLAGADGNTIYF
>few|TRBJ1-2|-|TRBV18
TGTGCCAGCTCACCATCGCAGGGTTCGGGTGGCTACACCTTC
CASSPSQGSGGYTF
>few|TRBJ1-2|-|TRBV5-4
TGTGCCAGCAGCCAAGGCTTCCAGGGTTATGGCTACACCTTC
CASSQGFQGYGYTF
>-|TRBJ1-1|-|TRBV9
TGTGCCAGCAGCCCGCGACAGTTAATGAACACTGAAGCTTTCTTT
CASSPRQLMNTEAFF